This TCR beta chain came from a study of Ad26.COV2.S vaccination and SARS-CoV-2 variants. For this clone: Its antigen is not known. Other DNA variants within this sample encode the same CDR3.

This table comes from immunoSEQ multiplex PCR, and its TCRdb copy is limited to in-frame clones, with some not included. The repertoire holds approximately 300,000 clones, approximately 80% seen once, with roughly 2% in the top ten. Indicated treatment: around 19 received Ad26.COV2.S at low or high dose, single or two shots; 5 received placebo; per-sample allocation not given. Samples came from day 63 after the first vaccine or placebo injection. The CDR3 sequence is 11 residues long. The germline V and J ends were trimmed by 1 base and 8 bases, with 2 bases remaining between them. Study-level findings and limits: Possibly, TCR breadth and depth analyses underestimated total T cell responses.

Specimen: peripheral blood, collected in a trial of Ad26.COV2.S vaccine versus placebo. The rearrangement joins TRBV12-3 or TRBV12-4 to TRBJ1-4; no reliable D call. This receptor was identified in a person aged 18 to 59 who received the Ad26.COV2.S COVID-19 vaccine or a placebo. The CDR3 region is CASSLGEKLFF. For the CDR3, the DNA is TGTGCCAGCAGTTTAGGAGAAAAACTGTTTTTT.